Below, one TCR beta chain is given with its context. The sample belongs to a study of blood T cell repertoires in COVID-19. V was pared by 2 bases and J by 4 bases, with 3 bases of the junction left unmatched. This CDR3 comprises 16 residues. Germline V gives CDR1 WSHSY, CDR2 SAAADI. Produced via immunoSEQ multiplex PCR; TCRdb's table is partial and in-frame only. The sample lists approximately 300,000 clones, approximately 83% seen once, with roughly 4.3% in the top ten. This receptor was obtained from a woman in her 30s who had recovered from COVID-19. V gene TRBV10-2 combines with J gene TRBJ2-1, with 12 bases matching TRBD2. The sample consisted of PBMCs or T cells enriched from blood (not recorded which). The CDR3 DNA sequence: TGCGCCAGCAGTGAGAGAGGGACTAGCGGGTACAATGAGCAGTTCTTC. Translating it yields CASSERGTSGYNEQFF.